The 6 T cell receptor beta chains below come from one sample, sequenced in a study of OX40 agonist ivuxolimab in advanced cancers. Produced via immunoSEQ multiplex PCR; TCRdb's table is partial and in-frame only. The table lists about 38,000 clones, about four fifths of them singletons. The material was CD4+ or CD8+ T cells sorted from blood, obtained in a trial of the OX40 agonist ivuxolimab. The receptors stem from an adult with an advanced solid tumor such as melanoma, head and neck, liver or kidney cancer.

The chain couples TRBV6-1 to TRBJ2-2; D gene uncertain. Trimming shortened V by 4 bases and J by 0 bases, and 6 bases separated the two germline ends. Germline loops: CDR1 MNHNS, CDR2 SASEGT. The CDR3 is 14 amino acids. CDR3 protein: CASSVQPNTGELFF. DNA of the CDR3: TGTGCCAGCAGTGTACAGCCGAACACCGGGGAGCTGTTTTTT.

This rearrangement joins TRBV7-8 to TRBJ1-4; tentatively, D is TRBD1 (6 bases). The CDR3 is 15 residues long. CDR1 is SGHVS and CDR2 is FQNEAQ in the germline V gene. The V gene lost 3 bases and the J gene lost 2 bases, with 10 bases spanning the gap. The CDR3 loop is CASSFLGATNEKLFF. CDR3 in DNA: TGTGCCAGCAGCTTTTTGGGGGCGACTAATGAAAAACTGTTTTTT. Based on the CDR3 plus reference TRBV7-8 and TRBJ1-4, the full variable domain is GAGVSQSPRYKVAKRGQDVALRCDPISGHVSLFWYQQALGQGPEFLTYFQNEAQLDKSGLPSDRFFAERPEGSVSTLKIQRTQQEDSAVYLCASSFLGATNEKLFFGSGTQLSVL.

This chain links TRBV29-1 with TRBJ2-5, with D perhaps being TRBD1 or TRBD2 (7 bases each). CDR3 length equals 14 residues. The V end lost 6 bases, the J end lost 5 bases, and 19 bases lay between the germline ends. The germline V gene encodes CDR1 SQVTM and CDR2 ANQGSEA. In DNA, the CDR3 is TGCAGCGTGGGGGAGGGGGCGAGAGGGGAGACCCAGTACTTC. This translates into CSVGEGARGETQYF.

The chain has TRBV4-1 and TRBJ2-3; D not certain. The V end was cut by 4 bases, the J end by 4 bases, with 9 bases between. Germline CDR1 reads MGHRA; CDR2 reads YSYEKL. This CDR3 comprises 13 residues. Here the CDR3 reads CASSRTEPDTQYF. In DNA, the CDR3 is TGCGCCAGCAGCCGGACGGAGCCAGATACGCAGTATTTT.

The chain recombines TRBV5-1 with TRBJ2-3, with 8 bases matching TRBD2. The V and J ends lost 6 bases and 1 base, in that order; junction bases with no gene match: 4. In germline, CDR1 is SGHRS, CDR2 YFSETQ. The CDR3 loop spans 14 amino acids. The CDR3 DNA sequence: TGCGCCAGCACGGGGGGGTCCCGCACAGATACGCAGTATTTT. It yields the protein CASTGGSRTDTQYF.

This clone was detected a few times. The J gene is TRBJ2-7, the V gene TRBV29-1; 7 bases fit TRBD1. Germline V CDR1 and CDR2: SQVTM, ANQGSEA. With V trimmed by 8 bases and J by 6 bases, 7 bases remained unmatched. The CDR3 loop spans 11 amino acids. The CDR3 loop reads CSSEEGAEQYF. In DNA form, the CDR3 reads TGCAGCTCCGAAGAGGGGGCCGAGCAGTACTTC.